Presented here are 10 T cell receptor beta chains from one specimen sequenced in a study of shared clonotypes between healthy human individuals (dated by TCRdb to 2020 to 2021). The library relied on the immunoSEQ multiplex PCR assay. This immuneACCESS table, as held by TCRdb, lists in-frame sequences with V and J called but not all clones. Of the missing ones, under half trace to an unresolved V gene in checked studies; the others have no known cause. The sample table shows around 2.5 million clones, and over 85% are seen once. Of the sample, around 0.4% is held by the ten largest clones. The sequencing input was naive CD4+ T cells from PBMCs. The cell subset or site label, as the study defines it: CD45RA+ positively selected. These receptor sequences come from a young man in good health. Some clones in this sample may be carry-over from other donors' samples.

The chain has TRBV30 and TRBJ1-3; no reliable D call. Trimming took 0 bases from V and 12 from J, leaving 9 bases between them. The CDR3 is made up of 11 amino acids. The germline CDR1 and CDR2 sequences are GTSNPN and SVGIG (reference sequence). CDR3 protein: CAWSVGSSIYF. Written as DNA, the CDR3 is TGTGCCTGGAGTGTAGGGTCTAGCATATATTTT.

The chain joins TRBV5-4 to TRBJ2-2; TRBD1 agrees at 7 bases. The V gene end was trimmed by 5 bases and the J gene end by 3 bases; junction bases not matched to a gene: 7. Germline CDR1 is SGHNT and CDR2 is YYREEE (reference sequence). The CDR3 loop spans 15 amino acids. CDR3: CASSFGDSYTGELFF. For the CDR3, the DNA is TGTGCCAGCAGTTTTGGGGACAGTTACACCGGGGAGCTGTTTTTT.

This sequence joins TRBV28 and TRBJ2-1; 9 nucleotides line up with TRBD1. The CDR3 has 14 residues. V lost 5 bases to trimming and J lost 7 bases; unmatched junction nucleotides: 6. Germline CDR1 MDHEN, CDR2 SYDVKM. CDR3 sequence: CASSPGTGLNEQFF. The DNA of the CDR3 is TGTGCCAGCAGTCCCGGGACAGGGTTGAATGAGCAGTTCTTC.

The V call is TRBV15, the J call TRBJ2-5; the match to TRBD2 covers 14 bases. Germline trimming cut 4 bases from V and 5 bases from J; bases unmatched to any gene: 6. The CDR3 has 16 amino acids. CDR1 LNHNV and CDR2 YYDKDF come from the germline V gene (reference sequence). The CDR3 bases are TGTGCCACCAGCACCCGACTAGCGGGAGGGGGCGAGACCCAGTACTTC. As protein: CATSTRLAGGGETQYF.

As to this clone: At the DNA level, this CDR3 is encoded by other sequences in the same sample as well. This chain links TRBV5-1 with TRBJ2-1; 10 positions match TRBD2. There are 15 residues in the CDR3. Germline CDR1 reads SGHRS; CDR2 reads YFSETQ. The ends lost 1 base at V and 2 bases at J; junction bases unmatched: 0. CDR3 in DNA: TGCGCCAGCAGCTTGACTAGCGGGACCTACAATGAGCAGTTCTTC. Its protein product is CASSLTSGTYNEQFF. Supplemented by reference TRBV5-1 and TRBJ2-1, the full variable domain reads KAGVTQTPRYLIKTRGQQVTLSCSPISGHRSVSWYQQTPGQGLQFLFEYFSETQRNKGNFPGRFSGRQFSNSRSEMNVSTLELGDSALYLCASSLTSGTYNEQFFGPGTRLTVL.

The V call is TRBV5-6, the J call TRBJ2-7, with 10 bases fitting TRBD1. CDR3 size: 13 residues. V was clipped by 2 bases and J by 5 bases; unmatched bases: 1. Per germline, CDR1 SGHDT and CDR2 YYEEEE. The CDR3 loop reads CASSFGTGDEQYF. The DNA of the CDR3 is TGTGCCAGCAGCTTCGGGACAGGGGACGAGCAGTACTTC.

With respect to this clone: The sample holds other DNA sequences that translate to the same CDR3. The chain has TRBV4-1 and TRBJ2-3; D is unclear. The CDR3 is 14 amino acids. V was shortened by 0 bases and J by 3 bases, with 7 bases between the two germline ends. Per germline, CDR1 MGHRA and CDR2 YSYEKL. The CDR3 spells CASSQDRGTDTQYF. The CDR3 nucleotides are TGCGCCAGCAGCCAAGATCGCGGTACAGATACGCAGTATTTT.

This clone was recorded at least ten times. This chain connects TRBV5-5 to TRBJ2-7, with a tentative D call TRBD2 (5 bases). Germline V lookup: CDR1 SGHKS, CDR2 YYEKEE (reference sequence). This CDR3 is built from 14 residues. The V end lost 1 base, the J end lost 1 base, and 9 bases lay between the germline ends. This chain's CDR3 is CASSLREISYEQYF. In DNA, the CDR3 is TGTGCCAGCAGCTTGAGGGAGATTTCCTACGAGCAGTACTTC. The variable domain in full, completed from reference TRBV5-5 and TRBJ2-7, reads DAGVTQSPTHLIKTRGQQVTLRCSPISGHKSVSWYQQVLGQGPQFIFQYYEKEERGRGNFPDRFSARQFPNYSSELNVNALLLGDSALYLCASSLREISYEQYFGPGTRLTVT.

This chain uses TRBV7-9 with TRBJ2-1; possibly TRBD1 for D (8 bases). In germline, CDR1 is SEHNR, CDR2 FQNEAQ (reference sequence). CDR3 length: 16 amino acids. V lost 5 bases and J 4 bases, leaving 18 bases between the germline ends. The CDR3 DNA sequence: TGTGCCAGCAGCCCACGGACAGGGACTATTTACAATGAGCAGTTCTTC. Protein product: CASSPRTGTIYNEQFF.

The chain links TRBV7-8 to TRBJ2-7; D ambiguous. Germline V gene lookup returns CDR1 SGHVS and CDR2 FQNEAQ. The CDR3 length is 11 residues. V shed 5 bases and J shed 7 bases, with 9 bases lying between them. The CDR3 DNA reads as TGTGCCAGCAGCCGCCTTGGGGAGCAGTACTTC. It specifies CASSRLGEQYF.